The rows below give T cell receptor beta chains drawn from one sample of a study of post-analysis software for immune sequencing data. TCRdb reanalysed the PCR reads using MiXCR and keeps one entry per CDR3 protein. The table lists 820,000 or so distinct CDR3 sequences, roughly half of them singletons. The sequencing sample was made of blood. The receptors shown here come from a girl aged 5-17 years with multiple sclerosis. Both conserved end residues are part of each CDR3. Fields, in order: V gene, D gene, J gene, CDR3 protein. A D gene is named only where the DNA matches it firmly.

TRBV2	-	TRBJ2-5	CASSVLGQGAETQYF
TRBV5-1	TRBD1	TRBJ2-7	CASSPGQPLSYEQYF
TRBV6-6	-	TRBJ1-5	CASSYGEPQHF
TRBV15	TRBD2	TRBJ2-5	CATSPRTSGVETQYF
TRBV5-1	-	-	CASSWGVSKTQYF
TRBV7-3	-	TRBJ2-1	CASSPRDTFSGEQFF
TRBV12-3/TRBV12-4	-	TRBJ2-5	CASRGTGRQETQYF
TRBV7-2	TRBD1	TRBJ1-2	CASSLGSRDRVDPRGYTF
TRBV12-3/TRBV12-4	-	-	CASSLLNEQYF
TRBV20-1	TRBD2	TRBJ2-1	CSARDGGGAEEQFF
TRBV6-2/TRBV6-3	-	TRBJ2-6	CASSYDGAGANVLTF
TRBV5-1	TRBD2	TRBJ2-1	CASSRRRERSYNEQFF
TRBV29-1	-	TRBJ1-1	CSVGALRGRYTEAFF
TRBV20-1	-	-	CSAGRDEQYF
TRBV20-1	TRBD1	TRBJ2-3	CSARDSLGDTQYF
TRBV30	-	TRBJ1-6	CAWSTAGAAVLDRSPLHF
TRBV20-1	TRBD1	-	CSADIRRQGTGIGEQYF